The rows below give T cell receptor beta chains drawn from one sample of a study of lymphopenia after photon versus proton radiotherapy. Clones were read by immunoSEQ multiplex PCR, and TCRdb kept only the in-frame ones, dropping some. The data contain tens of thousands of clones, around 87% of them singletons. Sequencing used peripheral blood, obtained from a patient treated with proton-based radiotherapy. Receptor source: a man of 80 years or more with esophageal cancer. Each CDR3 is given with its conserved first and last residue. The order of the fields is clone size, J gene, V gene, D gene, CDR3 DNA, CDR3 protein. D genes are given only for firm matches. Part of the rows lack a size; the others show once, few, many or a class for expanded clones.

size: -
J: TRBJ1-1
V: TRBV14
D: -
DNA: TGTGCCAGCAGCCGTCAGACGGGGGTCGTCACTGAAGCTTTCTTT
CDR3: CASSRQTGVVTEAFF

size: -
J: TRBJ1-4
V: TRBV6-5
D: TRBD1
DNA: TGTGCCAGCAGTTTAGACAGGGGTAATGAAAAACTGTTTTTT
CDR3: CASSLDRGNEKLFF

size: -
J: TRBJ2-6
V: TRBV11-2
D: -
DNA: TGTGCCAGCAGCCTCTACAGCTCTGGGGCCAACGTCCTGACTTTC
CDR3: CASSLYSSGANVLTF

size: -
J: TRBJ2-7
V: TRBV11-2
D: TRBD2
DNA: TGTGCCAGCAGCTGCCTGCAAAGTTGTAGCGGGAGGGGTCTCGAGCAGTACTTC
CDR3: CASSCLQSCSGRGLEQYF

size: -
J: TRBJ1-6
V: TRBV5-6
D: -
DNA: TGTGCCAGCAGCTTTAAGGTTTCGGGGTTACCCCTCCACTTT
CDR3: CASSFKVSGLPLHF

size: -
J: TRBJ2-2
V: TRBV18
D: TRBD1
DNA: TGTGCCAGCTCACCTTCGGACAGGGAGACCGGGGAGCTGTTTTTT
CDR3: CASSPSDRETGELFF

size: once
J: TRBJ2-1
V: TRBV5-1
D: -
DNA: TGCGCCAGCAGCTTGGGGGCTAGCAGACCCAATGAGCAGTTCTTC
CDR3: CASSLGASRPNEQFF

size: few
J: TRBJ1-1
V: TRBV5-1
D: -
DNA: TGCGCCAGCAGCTTGCTACAGAACACTGAAGCTTTCTTT
CDR3: CASSLLQNTEAFF

size: -
J: TRBJ2-7
V: TRBV10-2
D: TRBD2
DNA: TGCGCCACTACAAAAGGACTAGCGGGATCTCGGAGCTCCTACGAGCAGTACTTC
CDR3: CATTKGLAGSRSSYEQYF

size: -
J: TRBJ1-1
V: TRBV18
D: -
DNA: TGTGCCAGCTCACCAACCCGGACAGTTTCTGAAGCTTTCTTT
CDR3: CASSPTRTVSEAFF

size: -
J: TRBJ1-1
V: TRBV18
D: TRBD1
DNA: TGTGCCAGCTCTAAGACAGGGGGCGCGGCTGAAGCTTTCTTT
CDR3: CASSKTGGAAEAFF

size: -
J: TRBJ1-1
V: TRBV7-8
D: -
DNA: TGTGCCAGCAGCTTAGCGCCGGCGTATACGAACACTGAAGCTTTCTTT
CDR3: CASSLAPAYTNTEAFF

size: -
J: TRBJ1-4
V: TRBV27
D: TRBD1
DNA: TGTGCCAGCAGTTCCAACAGGGGGCAAGGAGAAAAACTGTTTTTT
CDR3: CASSSNRGQGEKLFF

size: -
J: TRBJ2-7
V: TRBV7-2
D: -
DNA: TGTGCCAGCAGCTCCCCCGCCTCCGCGGGGGTTACAGGGGAGCAGTACTTC
CDR3: CASSSPASAGVTGEQYF

size: -
J: TRBJ2-7
V: TRBV7-9
D: -
DNA: TGTGCCAGCAGCTTTTCGGTTTCGTGGGGAATCTCCTACGAGCAGTACTTC
CDR3: CASSFSVSWGISYEQYF

size: -
J: TRBJ2-1
V: TRBV29-1
D: TRBD2
DNA: TGCAGCGTTGAACTAGCGGGGTACAATGAGCAGTTCTTC
CDR3: CSVELAGYNEQFF

size: -
J: TRBJ2-5
V: TRBV5-1
D: -
DNA: TGCGCCAGCAGCTTCCGACAGCCATTGTTTGGGACCCAGTACTTC
CDR3: CASSFRQPLFGTQYF

size: -
J: TRBJ1-5
V: TRBV28
D: -
DNA: TGTGCCAGCACCGACCCCGCCAGGGGCGCTGGCAATCAGCCCCAGCATTTT
CDR3: CASTDPARGAGNQPQHF

size: once
J: TRBJ2-7
V: TRBV7-2
D: -
DNA: TGTGCCAGCAGCTTAGAGGAGGGTGACTACGAGCAGTACTTC
CDR3: CASSLEEGDYEQYF

size: -
J: TRBJ2-1
V: TRBV6-1
D: TRBD2
DNA: TGTGCCAGCAGGCCTAGCGGGAACTACAATGAGCAGTTCTTC
CDR3: CASRPSGNYNEQFF

size: -
J: TRBJ2-7
V: TRBV30
D: TRBD1
DNA: TGTGCCTGGAGTGCGGACAGGGTAAAAAACGAGCAGTACTTC
CDR3: CAWSADRVKNEQYF

size: -
J: TRBJ2-2
V: TRBV7-6
D: -
DNA: TGTGCCAGCAGCTCTACAGGGACCACCGGGGAGCTGTTTTTT
CDR3: CASSSTGTTGELFF

size: -
J: TRBJ2-6
V: TRBV12-5
D: -
DNA: TGTGCTAGTGGGCCCTCTGGGGCCAACGTCCTGACTTTC
CDR3: CASGPSGANVLTF

size: -
J: TRBJ1-1
V: TRBV6-5
D: -
DNA: TGTGCCAGCGGACTGGGACACTACACTGAAGCTTTCTTT
CDR3: CASGLGHYTEAFF

size: -
J: TRBJ1-2
V: TRBV5-1
D: TRBD1
DNA: TGCGCCAGCAGCTGGGGGGACAGGGCTGGCTACACCTTC
CDR3: CASSWGDRAGYTF

size: -
J: TRBJ1-2
V: TRBV5-4
D: -
DNA: TGTGCCAGCAGCTTGGGGGACCGAGCGAGTGGCTACACCTTC
CDR3: CASSLGDRASGYTF

size: -
J: TRBJ2-3
V: TRBV5-6
D: -
DNA: TGTGCCAGCAGCTTGTCAGGGGTTGGGGTAGATACGCAGTATTTT
CDR3: CASSLSGVGVDTQYF

size: -
J: TRBJ2-1
V: TRBV30
D: -
DNA: TGTGCCTCAGGGACTGACCCACCTAAGGTCTTC
CDR3: CASGTDPPKVF

size: -
J: TRBJ1-1
V: TRBV10-3
D: TRBD1
DNA: TGTGCCATCAGTGAGGACCTGACAGGGTGGGGAGCTTTCTTT
CDR3: CAISEDLTGWGAFF

size: -
J: TRBJ2-1
V: TRBV19
D: -
DNA: TGTGCCAGTAGGGGGACCTTCTACAATGAGCAGTTCTTC
CDR3: CASRGTFYNEQFF

size: -
J: TRBJ2-7
V: TRBV7-2
D: TRBD1
DNA: TGTGCCAGCAGCTTAGTGGGACAGTCGTGGGAGCAGTACTTC
CDR3: CASSLVGQSWEQYF